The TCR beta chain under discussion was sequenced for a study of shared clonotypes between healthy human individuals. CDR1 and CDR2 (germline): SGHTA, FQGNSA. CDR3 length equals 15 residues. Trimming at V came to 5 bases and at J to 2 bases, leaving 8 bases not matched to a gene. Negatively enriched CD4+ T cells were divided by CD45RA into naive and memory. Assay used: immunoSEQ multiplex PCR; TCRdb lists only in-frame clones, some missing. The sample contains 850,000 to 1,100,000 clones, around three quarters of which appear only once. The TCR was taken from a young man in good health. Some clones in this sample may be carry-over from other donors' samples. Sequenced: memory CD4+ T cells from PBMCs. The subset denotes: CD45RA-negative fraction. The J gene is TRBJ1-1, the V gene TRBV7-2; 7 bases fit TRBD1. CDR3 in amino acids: CASSIRPGGNTEAFF. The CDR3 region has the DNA TGTGCCAGCAGCATCCGACCAGGGGGTAACACTGAAGCTTTCTTT.